These T cell receptor beta chains were read from a single sample in a study of CD8+CD57+ T cells in acquired aplastic anemia. Each CDR3 protein is one row after TCRdb ran MiXCR on the reads. Seen here are roughly 420,000 distinct CDR3 sequences, 65% to 75% observed once, and the top ten hold approximately 4%. The sequencing sample was made of sorted CD4+, CD8+, or CD8+CD57+ T cells (not recorded which) from PBMCs. These receptors all stem from a human donor in good health, serving as a control. CDR3s include the opening cysteine and the closing phenylalanine or tryptophan. Each record gives: V gene, D gene, clone size, J gene, CDR3 length, CDR3 DNA, CDR3 protein. The D gene is left open where the match is weak. Clone size is shown for a subset of rows, as once, few, many or a class of expanded clone.

TRBV28,.,.,TRBJ1-5,14,TGTGCCAGCAGTCTACAGCTGATTAAGCAACCCCAGCACTTT,CASSLQLIKQPQHF
TRBV7-9,.,.,TRBJ2-7,15,TGTGCCAGCAGCTGGAGTTCCTATGGCTACACCGACGGTTACTTC,CASSWSSYGYTDGYF
TRBV7-4,TRBD1,.,TRBJ1-2,13,TGTGCCAGCAACTTACAGGGGAACTATGGATACATCTTC,CASNLQGNYGYIF
TRBV20-1,TRBD2,.,TRBJ2-7,14,TGCAGACTAACGCGGGAGAGGAACTTAAACGAGCAGTACTTC,CRLTRERNLNEQYF
TRBV7-9,.,.,TRBJ1-6,15,TGTGCCAGCAGCCCTGGCAGCGTCAATAATTCACCCCTCCACTTT,CASSPGSVNNSPLHF
TRBV7-8,.,once,TRBJ2-2,12,TGTGCCAGCGGGGGGGCGGCCGGGGAGCTGTTTTTT,CASGGAAGELFF
TRBV7-8,.,.,TRBJ2-6,16,TGTGCCAGCAAGGGACGCGAGTCCTCTGGGGAGAACGTCCTGACTTTC,CASKGRESSGENVLTF
TRBV29-1,.,.,TRBJ2-7,19,TGCAGTGCTAGTCCCGACACAATCTTCCTCTCCCCCGATCGATACGAGCAGTACTTC,CSASPDTIFLSPDRYEQYF
TRBV29-1,.,.,TRBJ1-1,11,TGCAGCGTTGGCGGAAGCACTGAAGCTTTCTTT,CSVGGSTEAFF
TRBV6-6,.,many,TRBJ1-3,15,TGTGCCAGCAGTTACTCCGGCGAACCTGGAAACACCATATATTTT,CASSYSGEPGNTIYF
TRBV5-4,.,.,TRBJ2-1,12,TGTGCCAGCAGCCTACACTGCAATGAGCAGTTCTTC,CASSLHCNEQFF
TRBV12-3/TRBV12-4,.,once,TRBJ1-2,14,TGTGCCAGCACCCCCGACGGTGGGAGGTATGGCTACACCTTC,CASTPDGGRYGYTF
TRBV2,.,.,TRBJ2-3,15,TGTGCCAGCAGAGTCCGGACGCGGTGCACAGATACGCAGTATTTT,CASRVRTRCTDTQYF
TRBV10-3,TRBD2,.,TRBJ2-5,17,TGTGCCATCAGTGAGTCGACCTCTAGCGGGTACCAAGAGACCCAGTACTTC,CAISESTSSGYQETQYF
TRBV20-1,TRBD2,.,TRBJ2-5,15,TGCAGTGCTACTGACTGGGCCGGGGGGAAAGAGACCCAGTACTTC,CSATDWAGGKETQYF
TRBV18,TRBD2,.,TRBJ2-1,15,TGTGCCAGCTCACCACAGCGGGGGGATTCGTATGAGCAGTTCTTC,CASSPQRGDSYEQFF
TRBV5-1,.,.,TRBJ2-5,14,TGTGCCAGCAGCATGGACTGGGCCGGGGAGACCCAGTACTTC,CASSMDWAGETQYF
TRBV7-9,.,once,TRBJ1-6,14,TGTGCCAGCAGCGTCACCGGGAGTAGTTCCCCGTACTTCTTT,CASSVTGSSSPYFF
TRBV10-1,.,.,TRBJ1-1,14,TGCGCCAGCATTGTCGAAGTAAGCAACACTGAAGCTTTCTTT,CASIVEVSNTEAFF
TRBV10-1,TRBD1,.,TRBJ2-3,16,TGCGCCAGCAGCTTAGAGGTAGGGGGCTGCACAGATACGCAGTATTTT,CASSLEVGGCTDTQYF
TRBV18,.,.,TRBJ1-4,16,TGTGCCAGCTCACCACGCCCCAGGCAGGTTTCTGAAAAACTGTTTTTT,CASSPRPRQVSEKLFF
TRBV3-1,.,many,TRBJ1-1,14,TGTGCCAGCAGCCGAAGCGAGGGGCTGATGGAGGCTTTCTTT,CASSRSEGLMEAFF
TRBV5-5,.,many,TRBJ1-5,15,TGTGCCAGCAGCACCTCCTGGGGAGGCAATCAGCCCCAGCATTTT,CASSTSWGGNQPQHF
TRBV9,TRBD1,.,TRBJ2-7,14,TGTGCCAGCAGCGTGGACAGGGAGTCCTACGAGCAGTACTTC,CASSVDRESYEQYF
TRBV20-1,.,.,TRBJ1-5,14,TGCAGTGCTGGGGATATGTGGCGGGGGCAGCCCCAGCATTTT,CSAGDMWRGQPQHF
TRBV7-9,.,.,TRBJ1-1,12,TGTGCCAGCAGCTTCCCCATGGCTGAAGCTTTCTTT,CASSFPMAEAFF
TRBV20-1,.,many,TRBJ1-5,12,TGCAGTGCTTGGGACCGCGATCAGCCCCAGCATTTT,CSAWDRDQPQHF
TRBV30,TRBD2,.,TRBJ2-1,17,TGTGCCTGGAGTGTACGCCTAGCGGGGGACTCCTACAATGAGCAGTCCTTC,CAWSVRLAGDSYNEQSF
TRBV2,TRBD2,many,TRBJ2-2,16,TGTGCCAGCACCGGGACTAGCGGGGGGAACACCGGGGAGCTGTTTTTT,CASTGTSGGNTGELFF
TRBV20-1,TRBD1,.,TRBJ2-2,15,TGCAGTGCTAGAACGGGACAGGGATCGGTCGGGGAGCTGTTTTTT,CSARTGQGSVGELFF
TRBV7-2,.,.,TRBJ2-1,14,TGTGCCAGCAGTGAAGGGGTAGCATACAATGAGCAGTTTTTC,CASSEGVAYNEQFF
TRBV7-6,.,.,TRBJ2-1,14,TGTGCCAGCAGCTTACAAGCCGCGACGGATGAAAAACACTTC,CASSLQAATDEKHF
TRBV12-3/TRBV12-4,TRBD1,.,TRBJ1-5,13,TGTGCCAGCTACAGACAGGGATATCAGCCCCAGCATTTT,CASYRQGYQPQHF
TRBV4-3,TRBD2,many,TRBJ2-1,19,TGCGCCAGCAGCCAAGATTTGGCGGCGATCGTAGCGGGGATCAATGAGCAGTTCTTC,CASSQDLAAIVAGINEQFF
TRBV5-5,.,.,TRBJ1-2,13,TGTGCCAGCAGCGTGGCTACGCCGGGTGGCTACACCTTC,CASSVATPGGYTF
TRBV20-1,.,.,TRBJ1-2,11,TGCAGTGCCAGTCTGCCGCCTACCTACGCCTTC,CSASLPPTYAF
TRBV19,.,many,TRBJ1-2,12,TGTGCCAGTACGCGCGAGCTCGGGGGCTACACCTTC,CASTRELGGYTF
TRBV7-7,.,many,TRBJ2-7,12,TGTGCTAGCAGTCCCGGGGGGCACGAGCAGTACTTC,CASSPGGHEQYF
TRBV2,TRBD1,.,TRBJ1-1,15,TGTGCCAGCAGCGTACCGACAGGGAGCATCACTGAAGCTTTCTTT,CASSVPTGSITEAFF
TRBV20-1,.,.,TRBJ2-1,15,TGCAGTGCTAGAGGTTACGGCAGAGGCACAGATACGCAGTTCTTC,CSARGYGRGTDTQFF
TRBV7-3,.,.,TRBJ2-2,15,TGTGCCACCAGCAGAGCGAGGTTGAACAGCGGGGAGCTGTTTTTT,CATSRARLNSGELFF
TRBV5-1,.,once,TRBJ1-1,16,TGCGCCAGCAGCTTGGGTAGTCTCGTTACGGGCACTGAAGCTTTCTTT,CASSLGSLVTGTEAFF
TRBV5-1,.,many,TRBJ2-7,14,TGCGCCAGCAGCCGACCGTCTCAAAGGAACGAGCAGTACTTC,CASSRPSQRNEQYF
TRBV2,TRBD2,.,TRBJ2-3,15,TGTGCCAGCAGTGAAGGCGGGGGTCTCACAGATACGCAGTATTTT,CASSEGGGLTDTQYF
TRBV5-1,TRBD2,once,TRBJ2-3,16,TGTGCCAGCATGAGGCAGGGCGGGGGGGGCACAGATACGCAGTATTTT,CASMRQGGGGTDTQYF
TRBV15,TRBD2,.,TRBJ2-1,15,TGTGCCAGCAGCCGAGTTAGCGGGGGGGCCAATGAGCAGTTCTTC,CASSRVSGGANEQFF
TRBV20-1,.,.,TRBJ2-3,16,TGCAGTGCTCTTAGACCCAGCGACGAGCAGACAGATACGCAGTATTTT,CSALRPSDEQTDTQYF
TRBV6-5,.,many,TRBJ1-1,14,TGTGCCAGCAGTTACAGGCAGGGTATCACTGAAGCTTTCTTT,CASSYRQGITEAFF
TRBV7-2,TRBD2,.,TRBJ2-5,12,TGTGCCAGCAGCTCGAACCGGGGGGACCGGTACTTC,CASSSNRGDRYF
TRBV10-3,.,once,TRBJ2-7,15,TGTGCCATCAGGGATAGCGGCGGGTTCTCCTACGAGCAGTACTTC,CAIRDSGGFSYEQYF
TRBV20-1,.,.,TRBJ2-6,13,TGCAGCGTTAAGTACTCTGACACTGACGTCCTGACTTTC,CSVKYSDTDVLTF
TRBV5-4,.,many,TRBJ1-1,15,TGTGCCAGCAGCTTGGCCGGGTGGAGGAGGACTGAAGCTTTCTTT,CASSLAGWRRTEAFF
TRBV15,TRBD1,.,TRBJ1-2,14,TGTGCCACCAGCAGAGACACAGGGGTGAAGGGCTACACCTTC,CATSRDTGVKGYTF
TRBV9,TRBD1,.,TRBJ1-2,13,TGTGCCAGCGGCAAAGTTAGGACAGGGGGCAGTCAGTTC,CASGKVRTGGSQF
TRBV20-1,.,.,TRBJ2-1,15,TGCAGTGCTAGTAAGACCGCGGGGTTGTACAATGAGCAGTTCTTC,CSASKTAGLYNEQFF
TRBV7-2,.,few,TRBJ2-3,13,TGTGCCAGCAGCTCCAATGCGGGGGATACGCAGTATTTT,CASSSNAGDTQYF
TRBV20-1,TRBD2,many,TRBJ2-7,14,TGCAGTGCTAGTCTCCCAGGCGGGGGCTACGAGCAGTACTTC,CSASLPGGGYEQYF
TRBV6-9,.,many,TRBJ1-2,15,TGTGCCAGCAGTTATTTGGGGGACGAAAACTATGGCTACACCTTC,CASSYLGDENYGYTF
TRBV6-1,TRBD1,.,TRBJ1-1,14,TGTGCCAGCAGTATTCAGGGGGAGAACACTGAAGCTTTCTTT,CASSIQGENTEAFF
TRBV12-3/TRBV12-4,.,many,TRBJ2-1,13,TGTGCCAGCAGTTTTAGGGCCGGGGGCCTGCAGTTCTTC,CASSFRAGGLQFF